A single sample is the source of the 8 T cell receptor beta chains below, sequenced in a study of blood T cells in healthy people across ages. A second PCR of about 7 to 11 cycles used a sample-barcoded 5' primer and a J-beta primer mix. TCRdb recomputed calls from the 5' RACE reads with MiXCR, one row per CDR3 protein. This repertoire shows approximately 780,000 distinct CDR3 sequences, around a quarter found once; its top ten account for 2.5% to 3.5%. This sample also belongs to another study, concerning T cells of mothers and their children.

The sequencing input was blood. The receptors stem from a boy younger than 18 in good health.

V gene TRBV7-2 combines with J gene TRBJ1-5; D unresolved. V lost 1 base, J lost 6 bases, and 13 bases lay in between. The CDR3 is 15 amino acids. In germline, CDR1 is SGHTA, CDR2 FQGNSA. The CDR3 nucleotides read TGTGCCAGCAGCTTAGGTTCGGGGTTAGGTCAGCCCCAGCATTTT. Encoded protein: CASSLGSGLGQPQHF.

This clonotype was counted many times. The DNA of the CDR3 is TGTGCCAGCAGCTTAGCTGGGACAGGATCCTACAATGAGCAGTTCTTC. As protein: CASSLAGTGSYNEQFF. The chain carries TRBV7-2 and TRBJ2-1; 8 bases line up with TRBD1. Germline trimming cut 0 bases from V and 1 base from J; bases unmatched to any gene: 2. Germline CDR1 SGHTA, CDR2 FQGNSA. CDR3 length equals 16 residues. Based on the CDR3 plus reference TRBV7-2 and TRBJ2-1, the full variable domain is GAGVSQSPSNKVTEKGKDVELRCDPISGHTALYWYRQSLGQGLEFLIYFQGNSAPDKSGLPSDRFSAERTGGSVSTLTIQRTQQEDSAVYLCASSLAGTGSYNEQFFGPGTRLTVL.

The CDR3 bases are TGTGCCAGCAGTTACTATCCGGCCCCAGGGGGGGAAGAGACCCAGTACTTC. It is translated as CASSYYPAPGGEETQYF. V usage is TRBV6-5 and J usage is TRBJ2-5; D possibly matches TRBD1 or TRBD2 (7 bases each). V gave up 1 base and J gave up 3 bases, with 18 bases separating them. The germline V gene encodes CDR1 MNHEY and CDR2 SVGAGI. The CDR3 spans 17 residues.

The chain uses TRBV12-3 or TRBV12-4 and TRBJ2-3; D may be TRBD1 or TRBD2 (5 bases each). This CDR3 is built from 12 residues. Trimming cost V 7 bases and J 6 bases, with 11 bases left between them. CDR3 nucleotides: TGTGCCAGCAAGGGGAGAAAGGATACGCAGTATTTT. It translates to CASKGRKDTQYF.

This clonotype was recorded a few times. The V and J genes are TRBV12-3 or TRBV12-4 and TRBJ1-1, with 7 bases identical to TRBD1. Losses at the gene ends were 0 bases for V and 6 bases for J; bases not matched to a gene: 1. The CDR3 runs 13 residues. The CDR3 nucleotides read TGTGCCAGCAGTTTAGCGGGACAGTCTGAAGCTTTCTTT. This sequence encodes CASSLAGQSEAFF.

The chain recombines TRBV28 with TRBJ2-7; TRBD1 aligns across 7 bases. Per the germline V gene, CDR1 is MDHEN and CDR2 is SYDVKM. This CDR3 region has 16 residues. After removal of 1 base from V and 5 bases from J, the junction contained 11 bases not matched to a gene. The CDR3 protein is CASSLSTGSYRNEQYF. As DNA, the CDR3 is TGTGCCAGCAGTTTATCGACAGGGTCCTATCGTAACGAGCAGTACTTC.

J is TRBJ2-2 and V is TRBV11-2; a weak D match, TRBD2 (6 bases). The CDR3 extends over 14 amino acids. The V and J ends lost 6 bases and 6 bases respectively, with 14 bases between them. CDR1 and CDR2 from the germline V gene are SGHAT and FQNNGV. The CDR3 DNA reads TGTGCCAGCAGTTGGGTGGGGGGTCCCGGGGAGCTGTTTTTT. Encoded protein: CASSWVGGPGELFF.

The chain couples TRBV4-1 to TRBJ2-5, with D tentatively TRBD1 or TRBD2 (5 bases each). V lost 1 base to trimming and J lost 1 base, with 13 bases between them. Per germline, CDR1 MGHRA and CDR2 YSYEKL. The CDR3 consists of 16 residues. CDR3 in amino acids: CASSQGIPGRQETQYF. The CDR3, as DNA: TGCGCCAGCAGCCAAGGAATTCCGGGGCGCCAAGAGACCCAGTACTTC.